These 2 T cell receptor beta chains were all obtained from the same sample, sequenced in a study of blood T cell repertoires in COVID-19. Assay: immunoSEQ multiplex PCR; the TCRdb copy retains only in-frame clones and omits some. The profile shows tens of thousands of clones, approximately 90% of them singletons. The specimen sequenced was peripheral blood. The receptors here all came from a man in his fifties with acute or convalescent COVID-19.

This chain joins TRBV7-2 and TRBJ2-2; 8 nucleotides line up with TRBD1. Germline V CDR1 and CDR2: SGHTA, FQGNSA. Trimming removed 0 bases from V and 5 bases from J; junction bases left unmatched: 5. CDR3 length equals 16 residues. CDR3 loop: CASSLAGTGGTGELFF. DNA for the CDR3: TGTGCCAGCAGCTTAGCCGGGACAGGTGGGACCGGGGAGCTGTTTTTT.

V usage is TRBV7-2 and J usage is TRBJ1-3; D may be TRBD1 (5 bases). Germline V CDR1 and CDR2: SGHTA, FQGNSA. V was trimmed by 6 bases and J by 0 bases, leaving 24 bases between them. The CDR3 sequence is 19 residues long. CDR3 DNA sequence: TGTGCCAGCAGTTATGGGGGGTACGGGACCACCGTCTCTGGAAACACCATATATTTT. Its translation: CASSYGGYGTTVSGNTIYF.